This TCR beta chain is from a study of blood T cell repertoires in COVID-19. On the study more broadly: In each case, the material was cDNA or gDNA derived from T cells, B-cell-depleted T cells, or PBMCs.

Sequenced by immunoSEQ multiplex PCR; TCRdb stores in-frame clones only, minus some. The sample includes nearly 350,000 clones, 83% of them seen just once. The receptor was derived from a man aged 30 to 39 with active or convalescent COVID-19. Sequencing was done on a sample of peripheral blood.

The CDR3 coding sequence is TGCGCCAGCAGCCTCCTGGGCTTCGGAGATACGCAGTATTTT. As protein: CASSLLGFGDTQYF. The chain carries TRBV4-1 and TRBJ2-3; D ambiguous. The CDR3 covers 14 residues. CDR1 MGHRA and CDR2 YSYEKL come from the germline V gene. V lost 4 bases and J 5 bases, leaving 13 bases between the germline ends.